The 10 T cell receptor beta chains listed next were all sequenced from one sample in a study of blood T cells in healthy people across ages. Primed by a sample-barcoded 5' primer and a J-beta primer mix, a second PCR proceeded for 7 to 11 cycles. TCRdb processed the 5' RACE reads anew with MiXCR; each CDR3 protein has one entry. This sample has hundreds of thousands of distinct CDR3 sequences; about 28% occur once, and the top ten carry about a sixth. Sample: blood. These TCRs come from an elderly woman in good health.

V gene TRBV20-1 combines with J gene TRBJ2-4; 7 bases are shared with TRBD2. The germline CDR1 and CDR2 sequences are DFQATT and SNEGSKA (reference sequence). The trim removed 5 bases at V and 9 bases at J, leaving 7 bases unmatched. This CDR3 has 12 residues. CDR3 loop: CSAFHGEGIQYF. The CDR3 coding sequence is TGCAGTGCTTTCCACGGGGAGGGCATTCAGTACTTC.

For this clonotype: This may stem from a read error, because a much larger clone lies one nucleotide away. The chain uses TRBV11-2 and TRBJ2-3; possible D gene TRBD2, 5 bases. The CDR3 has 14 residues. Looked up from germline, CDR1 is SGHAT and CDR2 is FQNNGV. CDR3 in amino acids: CASSFWESTDTRYF. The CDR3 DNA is TGTGCCAGCAGCTTTTGGGAGAGCACAGATACGCGGTATTTT.

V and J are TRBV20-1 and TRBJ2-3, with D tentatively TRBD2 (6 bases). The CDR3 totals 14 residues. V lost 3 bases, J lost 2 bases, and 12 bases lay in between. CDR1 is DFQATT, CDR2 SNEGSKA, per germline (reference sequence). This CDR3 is CSASGSGDTDTQYF. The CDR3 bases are TGCAGTGCTAGCGGGAGCGGAGACACAGATACGCAGTATTTT.

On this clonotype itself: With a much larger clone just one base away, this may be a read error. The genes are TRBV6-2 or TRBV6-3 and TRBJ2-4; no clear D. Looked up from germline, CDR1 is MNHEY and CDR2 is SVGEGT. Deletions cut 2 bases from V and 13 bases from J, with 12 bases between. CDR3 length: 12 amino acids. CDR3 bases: TGTGCCAGCAGTTACGCTTACAATGAGCAGTACTTC. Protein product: CASSYAYNEQYF.

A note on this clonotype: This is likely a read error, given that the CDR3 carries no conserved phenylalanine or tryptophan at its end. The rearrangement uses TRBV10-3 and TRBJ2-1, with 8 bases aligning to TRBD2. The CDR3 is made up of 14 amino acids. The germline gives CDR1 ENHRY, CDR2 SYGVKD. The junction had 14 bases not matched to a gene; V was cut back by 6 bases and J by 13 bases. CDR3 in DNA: TGTGCCATCAGCGTAGCGGGGCCGGGAGAGACCCAGTTCTGC. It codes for CAISVAGPGETQFC.

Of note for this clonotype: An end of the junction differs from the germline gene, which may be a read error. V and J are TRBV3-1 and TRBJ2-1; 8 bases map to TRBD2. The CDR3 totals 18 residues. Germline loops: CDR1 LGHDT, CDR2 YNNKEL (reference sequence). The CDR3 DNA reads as TGTGCCTGCAGCCAAGATTGCAATTGGCGGGGGGCCTACAATGAGCAGTTCTTC. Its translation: CACSQDCNWRGAYNEQFF.

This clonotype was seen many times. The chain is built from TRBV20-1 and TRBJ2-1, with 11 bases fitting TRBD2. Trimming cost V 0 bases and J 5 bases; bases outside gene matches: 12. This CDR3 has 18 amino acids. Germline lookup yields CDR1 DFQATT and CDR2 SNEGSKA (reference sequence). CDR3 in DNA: TGCAGTGCTAGAGAAGTGACTAGCGGGGCCCTCCAAGACAATGAGCAGTTCTTC. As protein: CSAREVTSGALQDNEQFF.

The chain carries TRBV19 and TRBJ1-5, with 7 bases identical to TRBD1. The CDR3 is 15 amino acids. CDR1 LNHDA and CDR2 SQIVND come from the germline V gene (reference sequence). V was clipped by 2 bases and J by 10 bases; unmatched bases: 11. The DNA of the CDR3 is TGTGCCAGTAGTATACCCGGGACAGCCGAGGGTCCCCAGCATTTT. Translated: CASSIPGTAEGPQHF.

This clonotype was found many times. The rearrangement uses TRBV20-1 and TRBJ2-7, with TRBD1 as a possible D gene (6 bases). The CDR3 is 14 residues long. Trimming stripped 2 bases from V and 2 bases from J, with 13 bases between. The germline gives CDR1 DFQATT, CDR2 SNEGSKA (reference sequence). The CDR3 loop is CSARSRTVTYEQYF. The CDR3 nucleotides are TGCAGTGCTAGATCTCGGACAGTCACCTACGAGCAGTACTTC.

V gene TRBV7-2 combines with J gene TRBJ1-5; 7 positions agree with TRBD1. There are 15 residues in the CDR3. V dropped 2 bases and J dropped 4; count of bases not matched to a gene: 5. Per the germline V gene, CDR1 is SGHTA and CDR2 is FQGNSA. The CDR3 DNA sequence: TGTGCCAGCAGCTTACAGTCGGGACAGAATCAGCCCCAGCATTTT. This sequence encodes CASSLQSGQNQPQHF. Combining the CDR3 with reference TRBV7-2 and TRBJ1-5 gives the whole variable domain GAGVSQSPSNKVTEKGKDVELRCDPISGHTALYWYRQSLGQGLEFLIYFQGNSAPDKSGLPSDRFSAERTGGSVSTLTIQRTQQEDSAVYLCASSLQSGQNQPQHFGDGTRLSIL.